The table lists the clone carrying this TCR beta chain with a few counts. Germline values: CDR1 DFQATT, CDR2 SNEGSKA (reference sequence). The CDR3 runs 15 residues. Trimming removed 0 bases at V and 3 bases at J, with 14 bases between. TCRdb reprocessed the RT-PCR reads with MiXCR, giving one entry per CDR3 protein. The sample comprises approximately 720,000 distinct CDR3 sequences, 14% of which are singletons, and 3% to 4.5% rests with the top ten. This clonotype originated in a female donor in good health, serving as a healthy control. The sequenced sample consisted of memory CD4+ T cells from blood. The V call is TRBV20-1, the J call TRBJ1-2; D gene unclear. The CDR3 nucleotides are TGCAGTGCTAGAGATCCCCGGACCGGAGACTATGGCTACACCTTC. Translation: CSARDPRTGDYGYTF.